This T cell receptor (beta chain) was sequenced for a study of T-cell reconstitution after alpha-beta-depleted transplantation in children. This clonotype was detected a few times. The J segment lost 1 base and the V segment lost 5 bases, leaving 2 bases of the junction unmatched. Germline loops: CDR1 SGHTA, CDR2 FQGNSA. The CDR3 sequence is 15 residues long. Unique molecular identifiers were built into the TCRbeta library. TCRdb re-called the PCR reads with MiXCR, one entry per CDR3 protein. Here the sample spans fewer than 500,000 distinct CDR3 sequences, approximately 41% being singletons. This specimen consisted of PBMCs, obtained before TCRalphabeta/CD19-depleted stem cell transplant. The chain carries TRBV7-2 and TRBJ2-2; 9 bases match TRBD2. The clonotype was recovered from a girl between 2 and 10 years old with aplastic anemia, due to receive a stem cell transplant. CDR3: CASSPSGVNTGELFF. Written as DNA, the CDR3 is TGTGCCAGCAGCCCTAGCGGGGTGAACACCGGGGAGCTGTTTTTT.